These 28 T cell receptor beta chains were sequenced from one sample in a study of CD8 T cells in ankylosing spondylitis. TCRdb reprocessed the 5' RACE reads via MiXCR and lists one record per CDR3 protein. The data contain fewer than 250,000 distinct CDR3 sequences, roughly 25% of them seen just once; the ten biggest clones take up approximately 6.6%. Specimen: blood, either unsorted or a sorted T cell fraction (not recorded which). Every receptor here comes from a male donor with ankylosing spondylitis or in good health (not recorded which).

This clonotype was counted a few times. This sequence joins TRBV20-1 and TRBJ2-5; tentative D call: TRBD2 (5 bases). Germline V gives CDR1 DFQATT, CDR2 SNEGSKA (reference sequence). Trimming took 4 bases from V and 4 from J, leaving 19 bases between them. This CDR3 region has 15 residues. The CDR3 DNA reads as TGCAGTGCTACTCAAACAAGAGGGAGTATAGAGACCCAGTACTTC. Encoded protein: CSATQTRGSIETQYF.

V is TRBV29-1 and J is TRBJ2-2; TRBD2 agrees at 11 bases. The CDR3 consists of 14 residues. The germline V gene has CDR1 SQVTM and CDR2 ANQGSEA. V dropped 6 bases and J dropped 7; count of bases not matched to a gene: 7. The CDR3 protein is CSVTLAGVGGELFF. The CDR3 coding sequence is TGCAGCGTCACACTAGCGGGAGTGGGCGGGGAGCTGTTTTTT.

This sequence joins TRBV20-1 and TRBJ2-1; D possibly corresponds to TRBD2 (5 bases). V lost 6 bases and J lost 0, with 15 bases in between. CDR3 length: 15 amino acids. CDR1 DFQATT and CDR2 SNEGSKA come from the germline V gene (reference sequence). The CDR3 is CSARVGEGSYNEQFF. CDR3 nucleotide sequence: TGCAGTGCCCGGGTTGGCGAGGGCTCCTACAATGAGCAGTTCTTC.

The V call is TRBV6-5, the J call TRBJ1-1; D not resolved. In germline, CDR1 is MNHEY, CDR2 SVGAGI. The CDR3 contains 16 residues. Trimming cost V 0 bases and J 2 bases, with 13 bases left between them. The CDR3, as DNA: TGTGCCAGCAGTTACTCGACGGAAACAAGAAACACTGAAGCTTTCTTT. This sequence encodes CASSYSTETRNTEAFF.

This clonotype has at least ten counts. The rearrangement uses TRBV4-3 and TRBJ2-2; 10 bases map to TRBD1. The junction had 6 bases not matched to a gene; V was cut back by 1 base and J by 7 bases. The germline gives CDR1 LGHNA, CDR2 YSLEER. The CDR3 runs to 16 residues. CDR3 loop: CASSQAAGQGNGELFF. CDR3 nucleotides: TGCGCCAGCAGCCAAGCGGCGGGACAGGGGAACGGGGAGCTGTTTTTT.

The sample holds many counts of this clonotype. J is TRBJ2-3 and V is TRBV9, with 9 bases that match TRBD2. CDR1 SGDLS and CDR2 YYNGEE come from the germline V gene. V lost 2 bases to trimming and J lost 4 bases; unmatched junction nucleotides: 5. The CDR3 length is 15 residues. The CDR3 DNA reads TGTGCCAGCAGCGTTCTAGCGGGATTAGCAGATACGCAGTATTTT. Translated: CASSVLAGLADTQYF.

This clonotype was seen a handful of times. CDR3 sequence reads: CSAGGTGDSPLHF. Here the CDR3 DNA reads TGCAGCGCCGGCGGCACAGGAGATTCACCCCTCCACTTT. This sequence joins TRBV29-1 and TRBJ1-6, with D possibly being TRBD1 (5 bases). Trimming left V 7 bases short and J 8 bases short, with 15 bases between. The CDR3 spans 13 residues. Per the germline V gene, CDR1 is SQVTM and CDR2 is ANQGSEA.

This clonotype has only a few counts. The genes are TRBV5-1 and TRBJ1-1, with no clear D. The length of the CDR3 is 16 residues. Germline CDR1 SGHRS, CDR2 YFSETQ. Between the trimmed V and J ends, which lost 2 bases and 1 base, there was a span of 15 bases. The CDR3 bases are TGCGCCAGCAGCTTTCAAAGCCCCCAGGCGAACACTGAAGCTTTCTTT. Amino acid sequence: CASSFQSPQANTEAFF.

The chain recombines TRBV20-1 with TRBJ1-5, with D perhaps matching TRBD1 (5 bases). The CDR3 contains 14 residues. Germline lookup yields CDR1 DFQATT and CDR2 SNEGSKA (reference sequence). Trimming cost V 5 bases and J 0 bases, with 11 bases left between them. CDR3 region: CSAQPRVSNQPQHF. Here the CDR3 DNA reads TGCAGTGCTCAGCCCAGGGTTAGCAATCAGCCCCAGCATTTT.

This clonotype was observed at least ten times. The CDR3 DNA reads TGTGCCAGCAGTTTAAAGGTCTCTCCTCAGTACTTC. Translating gives CASSLKVSPQYF. V gene TRBV12-3 or TRBV12-4 combines with J gene TRBJ2-4; no definite D call. The CDR3 is 12 amino acids. V lost 2 bases to trimming and J lost 12 bases, with 11 bases between them.

The V gene is TRBV20-1, the J gene TRBJ1-4, with 7 nucleotides matching TRBD1. The V and J ends lost 4 bases and 3 bases, in that order; junction bases with no gene match: 5. The length of the CDR3 is 14 residues. Per the germline V gene, CDR1 is DFQATT and CDR2 is SNEGSKA (reference sequence). The CDR3 is CSATPGGANEKLFF. The CDR3 bases are TGCAGTGCTACCCCAGGGGGGGCTAATGAAAAACTGTTTTTT.

This clonotype was seen ten or more times. The chain carries TRBV20-1 and TRBJ1-3, with D unresolved. V was trimmed by 6 bases and J by 3 bases, leaving 12 bases between them. Looked up from germline, CDR1 is DFQATT and CDR2 is SNEGSKA (reference sequence). CDR3 length equals 13 residues. The CDR3 spells CSAGVVGGNTIYF. CDR3 sequence (DNA): TGCAGTGCAGGTGTGGTTGGTGGAAACACCATATATTTT.

The chain is built from TRBV20-1 and TRBJ2-5; 9 nucleotides align to TRBD2. J was trimmed by 1 base and V by 3 bases; bases with no gene match: 0. Germline CDR1 DFQATT, CDR2 SNEGSKA (reference sequence). The CDR3 extends over 13 amino acids. CDR3 loop: CSASSGGQETQYF. The CDR3 DNA sequence: TGCAGTGCTAGTAGCGGGGGCCAAGAGACCCAGTACTTC.

This clonotype was found a few times. The J gene is TRBJ1-5, the V gene TRBV10-3, with D maybe TRBD1 (5 bases). The CDR3 spans 14 residues. Germline CDR1 reads ENHRY; CDR2 reads SYGVKD. Trimming shortened V by 6 bases and J by 3 bases, and 12 bases separated the two germline ends. The CDR3 DNA reads TGTGCCATCAGCTCAGGGAAGGACAATCAGCCCCAGCATTTT. Translating gives CAISSGKDNQPQHF.

This clonotype was seen repeatedly, ten times or more. The chain uses TRBV7-9 and TRBJ2-3; 7 bases agree with TRBD1. CDR1 is SEHNR, CDR2 FQNEAQ, per germline (reference sequence). The CDR3 runs 15 residues. V was clipped by 5 bases and J by 2 bases; unmatched bases: 7. As DNA, the CDR3 is TGTGCCAGCAGCAACAGACAGGGCGTCACAGATACGCAGTATTTT. It specifies CASSNRQGVTDTQYF.

This clonotype was seen more than once but under ten times. The CDR3: CASSLTANGEQYF. CDR3 nucleotides: TGTGCCAGCAGTTTGACAGCGAACGGGGAGCAGTACTTC. V and J are TRBV12-3 or TRBV12-4 and TRBJ2-7; D possibly corresponds to TRBD1 (5 bases). The CDR3 is 13 amino acids. V lost 3 bases and J 7 bases, leaving 13 bases between the germline ends.

This chain joins TRBV29-1 and TRBJ2-6, with no clear D. In germline, CDR1 is SQVTM, CDR2 ANQGSEA. This CDR3 has 14 amino acids. V lost 8 bases to trimming and J lost 0 bases, with 11 bases between them. The CDR3 here is CSIRRSSGANVLTF. The DNA of the CDR3 is TGCAGCATAAGACGGTCCTCTGGGGCCAACGTCCTGACTTTC.

This clonotype occurred a few times. The chain combines TRBV5-1 with TRBJ2-1; tentatively, D is TRBD2 (6 bases). From germline, CDR1 is SGHRS and CDR2 YFSETQ. V was cut by 0 bases and J by 7 bases, with 8 bases left in between. The CDR3 runs to 13 residues. CDR3 sequence reads: CASSLGLVNEQFF. The DNA of the CDR3 is TGCGCCAGCAGCTTGGGACTAGTGAATGAGCAGTTCTTC.

The chain employs TRBV20-1 and TRBJ2-1; D might be TRBD2 (6 bases). The CDR3 length is 14 residues. Germline CDR1 DFQATT, CDR2 SNEGSKA (reference sequence). The V gene lost 0 bases and the J gene lost 7 bases, with 13 bases spanning the gap. The DNA for the CDR3 is TGCAGTGCTAGAGATGCGGGAATCTTAAATGAGCAGTTCTTC. This codes for CSARDAGILNEQFF.

This clonotype was counted at least ten times. The chain uses TRBV11-2 and TRBJ1-2; D is undetermined. Germline V CDR1 and CDR2: SGHAT, FQNNGV. The CDR3 consists of 13 residues. The ends were cut back, 9 bases at V and 4 bases at J, with 15 bases in the middle. This CDR3 is CASAPGSFYGYTF. In DNA, the CDR3 is TGTGCCAGTGCCCCGGGGTCTTTCTATGGCTACACCTTC.

This chain joins TRBV7-8 and TRBJ1-1, with TRBD1 identical over 11 bases. Looked up from germline, CDR1 is SGHVS and CDR2 is FQNEAQ. V trimming: 5 bases; J trimming: 3 bases; junction bases outside the gene matches: 11. The CDR3 length is 17 residues. As DNA, the CDR3 is TGTGCCAGCAGCCCCGGACAGGGGGCGCGTGTAGACACTGAAGCTTTCTTT. This codes for CASSPGQGARVDTEAFF.

The gene calls are TRBV11-2 and TRBJ2-1, with D hard to call. The germline CDR1 and CDR2 sequences are SGHAT and FQNNGV. CDR3 length: 12 residues. The V gene lost 1 base and the J gene lost 9 bases, with 7 bases spanning the gap. The CDR3 reads CASSLGTGEQFF. The CDR3 DNA is TGTGCCAGCAGCTTAGGGACCGGTGAGCAGTTCTTC.

This clonotype appeared a single time. The CDR3 here is CSASRTSGKTETQYF. CDR3 in DNA: TGCAGTGCTAGCCGAACTAGCGGTAAAACAGAGACCCAGTACTTC. This chain links TRBV20-1 with TRBJ2-5, with 8 bases matching TRBD2. In germline, CDR1 is DFQATT, CDR2 SNEGSKA (reference sequence). V lost 3 bases to trimming and J lost 4 bases; unmatched junction nucleotides: 10. This CDR3 is built from 15 residues.

The CDR3 DNA is TGTGCCAGCAGTGAGGAGCGGAATTTGCTAGCTAGAAACATTCAGTACTTC. Its protein is CASSEERNLLARNIQYF. The chain uses TRBV6-1 and TRBJ2-4; perhaps TRBD2 as D (5 bases). The germline V gene has CDR1 MNHNS and CDR2 SASEGT. This CDR3 spans 17 amino acids. V was cut by 3 bases and J by 6 bases, with 21 bases left in between.

This clonotype has more than one count but fewer than ten. The rearrangement joins TRBV20-1 to TRBJ1-1; D is perhaps TRBD1 (6 bases). Germline V gene lookup returns CDR1 DFQATT and CDR2 SNEGSKA (reference sequence). CDR3 length: 13 amino acids. The V gene lost 3 bases and the J gene lost 1 base, with 9 bases spanning the gap. CDR3 loop: CSASWTANTEAFF. The CDR3 nucleotides are TGCAGTGCTAGCTGGACAGCGAACACTGAAGCTTTCTTT.

This clonotype has more than one count but fewer than ten. The V gene is TRBV6-5, the J gene TRBJ1-3; D gene uncertain. This CDR3 region has 11 residues. Germline V gene lookup returns CDR1 MNHEY and CDR2 SVGAGI. V was pared by 5 bases and J by 4 bases, with 3 bases between. CDR3 protein: CASSQGNTIYF. The CDR3 region has the DNA TGTGCCAGCAGTCAAGGAAACACCATATATTTT.

The V call is TRBV12-3 or TRBV12-4, the J call TRBJ2-1; 11 bases map to TRBD2. With 2 bases clipped from V and 9 bases from J, the junction kept 3 bases outside the gene matches. The CDR3 has 14 amino acids. The CDR3 sequence is CASSLLAGGAEQFF. In DNA, the CDR3 is TGTGCCAGCAGTTTATTAGCGGGAGGGGCTGAGCAGTTCTTC.

This chain uses TRBV29-1 with TRBJ1-3, with D perhaps TRBD1 (5 bases). V was shortened by 5 bases and J by 0 bases, with 8 bases between the two germline ends. The V gene's germline CDR1 is SQVTM and CDR2 ANQGSEA. CDR3 length: 13 amino acids. Here the CDR3 reads CSVCQGSGNTIYF. In DNA form, the CDR3 reads TGCAGCGTTTGCCAGGGCTCTGGAAACACCATATATTTT.